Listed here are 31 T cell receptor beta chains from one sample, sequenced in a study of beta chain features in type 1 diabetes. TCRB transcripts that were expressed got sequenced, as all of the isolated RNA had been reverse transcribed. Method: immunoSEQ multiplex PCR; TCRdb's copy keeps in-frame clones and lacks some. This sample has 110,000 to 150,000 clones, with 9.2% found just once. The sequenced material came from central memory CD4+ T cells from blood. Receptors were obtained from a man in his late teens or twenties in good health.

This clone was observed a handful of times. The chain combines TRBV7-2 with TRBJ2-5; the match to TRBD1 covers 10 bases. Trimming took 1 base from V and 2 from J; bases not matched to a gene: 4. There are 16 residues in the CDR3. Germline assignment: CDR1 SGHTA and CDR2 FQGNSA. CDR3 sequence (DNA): TGTGCCAGCAGCTTAGGGCCGGGACAGGGGCAAGAGACCCAGTACTTC. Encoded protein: CASSLGPGQGQETQYF.

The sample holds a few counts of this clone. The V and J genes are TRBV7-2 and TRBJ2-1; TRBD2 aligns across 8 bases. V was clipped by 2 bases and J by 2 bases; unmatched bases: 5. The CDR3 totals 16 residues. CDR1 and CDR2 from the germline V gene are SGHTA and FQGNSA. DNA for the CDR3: TGTGCCAGCAGCTTACAGGCGGGGGGTGCCTACAATGAGCAGTTCTTC. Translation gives CASSLQAGGAYNEQFF.

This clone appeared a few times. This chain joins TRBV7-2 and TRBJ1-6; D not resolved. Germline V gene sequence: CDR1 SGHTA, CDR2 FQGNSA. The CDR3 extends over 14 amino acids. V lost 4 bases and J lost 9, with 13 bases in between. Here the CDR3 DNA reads TGTGCCAGCAGCTCCCCGGGCAGCGGTTCACCCCTCCACTTT. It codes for CASSSPGSGSPLHF.

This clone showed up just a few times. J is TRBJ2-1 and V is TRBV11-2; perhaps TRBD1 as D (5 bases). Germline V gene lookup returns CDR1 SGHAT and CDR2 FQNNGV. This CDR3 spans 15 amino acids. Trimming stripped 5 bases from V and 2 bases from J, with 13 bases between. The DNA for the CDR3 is TGTGCCAGCAGCCCCACGAGACAGCCCTACAATGAGCAGTTCTTC. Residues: CASSPTRQPYNEQFF. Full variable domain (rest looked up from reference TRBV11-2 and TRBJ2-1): EAGVAQSPRYKIIEKRQSVAFWCNPISGHATLYWYQQILGQGPKLLIQFQNNGVVDDSQLPKDRFSAERLKGVDSTLKIQPAKLEDSAVYLCASSPTRQPYNEQFFGPGTRLTVL.

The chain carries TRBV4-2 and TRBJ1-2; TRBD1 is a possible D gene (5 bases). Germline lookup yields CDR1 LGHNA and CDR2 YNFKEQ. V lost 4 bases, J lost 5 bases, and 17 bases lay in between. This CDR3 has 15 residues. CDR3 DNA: TGTGCCAGCAGCCCCCTTGGGCAGGGTGGGTATGGCTACACCTTC. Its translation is CASSPLGQGGYGYTF.

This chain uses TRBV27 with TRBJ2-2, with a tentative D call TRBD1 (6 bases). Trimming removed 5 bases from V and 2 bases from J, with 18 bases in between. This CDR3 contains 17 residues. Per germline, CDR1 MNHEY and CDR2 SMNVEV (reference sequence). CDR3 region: CASSPPGTLKNTGELFF. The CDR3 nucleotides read TGTGCCAGCAGTCCCCCCGGGACACTCAAAAACACCGGGGAGCTGTTTTTT.

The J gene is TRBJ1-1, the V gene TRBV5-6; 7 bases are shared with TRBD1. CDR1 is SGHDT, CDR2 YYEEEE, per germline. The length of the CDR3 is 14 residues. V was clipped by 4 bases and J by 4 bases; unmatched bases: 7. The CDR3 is CASSADRRSTEAFF. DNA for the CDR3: TGTGCCAGCAGCGCGGACAGGCGGAGCACTGAAGCTTTCTTT.

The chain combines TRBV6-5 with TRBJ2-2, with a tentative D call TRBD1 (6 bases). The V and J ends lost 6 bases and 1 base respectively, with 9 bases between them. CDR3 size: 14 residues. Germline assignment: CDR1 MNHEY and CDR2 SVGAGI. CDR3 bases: TGTGCCAGCAGACCGACAGGGAACACCGGGGAGCTGTTTTTT. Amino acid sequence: CASRPTGNTGELFF.

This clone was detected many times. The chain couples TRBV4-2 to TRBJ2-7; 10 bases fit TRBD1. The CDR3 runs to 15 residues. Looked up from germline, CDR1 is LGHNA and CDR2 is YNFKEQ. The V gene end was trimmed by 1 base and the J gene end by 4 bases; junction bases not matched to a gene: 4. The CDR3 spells CASSQAGTGEYEQYF. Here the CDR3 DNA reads TGTGCCAGCAGCCAAGCCGGGACAGGGGAGTACGAGCAGTACTTC.

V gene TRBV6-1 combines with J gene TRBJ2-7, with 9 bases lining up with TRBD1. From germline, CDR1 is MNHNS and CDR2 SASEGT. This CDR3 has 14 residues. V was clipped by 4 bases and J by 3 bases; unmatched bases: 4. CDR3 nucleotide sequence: TGTGCCAGCAGTGGACAGGGGGTAATCTACGAGCAGTACTTC. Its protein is CASSGQGVIYEQYF.

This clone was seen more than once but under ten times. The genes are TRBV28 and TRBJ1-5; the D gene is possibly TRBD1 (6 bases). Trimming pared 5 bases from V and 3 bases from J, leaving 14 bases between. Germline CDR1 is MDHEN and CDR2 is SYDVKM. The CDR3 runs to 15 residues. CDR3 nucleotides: TGTGCCAGCAGTCCCACTCCAGGGGTCAATCAGCCCCAGCATTTT. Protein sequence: CASSPTPGVNQPQHF.

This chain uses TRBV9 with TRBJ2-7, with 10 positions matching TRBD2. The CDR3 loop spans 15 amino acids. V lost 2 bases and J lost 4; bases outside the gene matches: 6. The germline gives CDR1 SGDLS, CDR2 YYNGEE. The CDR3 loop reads CASSVSAGGQYEQYF. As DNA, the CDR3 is TGTGCCAGCAGCGTTTCAGCGGGGGGGCAGTACGAGCAGTACTTC. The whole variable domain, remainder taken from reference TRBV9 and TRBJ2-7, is DSGVTQTPKHLITATGQRVTLRCSPRSGDLSVYWYQQSLDQGLQFLIQYYNGEERAKGNILERFSAQQFPDLHSELNLSSLELGDSALYFCASSVSAGGQYEQYFGPGTRLTVT.

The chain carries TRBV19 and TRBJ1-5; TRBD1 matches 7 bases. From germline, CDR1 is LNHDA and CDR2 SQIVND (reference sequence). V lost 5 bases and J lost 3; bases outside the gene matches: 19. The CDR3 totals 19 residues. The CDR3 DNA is TGTGCCAGTAGTCCGCCGACAGGGCGCTGGGGTATAAACAATCAGCCCCAGCATTTT. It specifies CASSPPTGRWGINNQPQHF. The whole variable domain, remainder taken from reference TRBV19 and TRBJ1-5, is DGGITQSPKYLFRKEGQNVTLSCEQNLNHDAMYWYRQDPGQGLRLIYYSQIVNDFQKGDIAEGYSVSREKKESFPLTVTSAQKNPTAFYLCASSPPTGRWGINNQPQHFGDGTRLSIL.

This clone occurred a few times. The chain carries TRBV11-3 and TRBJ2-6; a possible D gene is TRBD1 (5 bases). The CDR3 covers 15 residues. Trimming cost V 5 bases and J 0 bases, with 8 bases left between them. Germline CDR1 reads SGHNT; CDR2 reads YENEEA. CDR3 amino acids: CASSLGASGANVLTF. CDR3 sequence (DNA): TGTGCCAGCAGCCTAGGGGCCTCTGGGGCCAACGTCCTGACTTTC. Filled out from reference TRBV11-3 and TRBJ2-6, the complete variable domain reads EAGVVQSPRYKIIEKKQPVAFWCNPISGHNTLYWYLQNLGQGPELLIRYENEEAVDDSQLPKDRFSAERLKGVDSTLKIQPAELGDSAVYLCASSLGASGANVLTFGAGSRLTVL.

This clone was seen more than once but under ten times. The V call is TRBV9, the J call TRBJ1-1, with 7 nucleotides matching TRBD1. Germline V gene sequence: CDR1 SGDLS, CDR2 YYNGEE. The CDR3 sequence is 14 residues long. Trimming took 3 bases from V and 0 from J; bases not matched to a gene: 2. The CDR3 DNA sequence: TGTGCCAGCAGCGGCAGGGGGATGAACACTGAAGCTTTCTTT. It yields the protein CASSGRGMNTEAFF.

This CDR3 is CASSLDSNEQFF. CDR3 nucleotide sequence: TGTGCCAGCAGCTTGGACTCAAATGAGCAGTTCTTC. The V gene is TRBV5-4, the J gene TRBJ2-1, with no clear D. V lost 0 bases and J lost 7, with 5 bases in between. The V gene's germline CDR1 is SGHNT and CDR2 YYREEE (reference sequence). The CDR3 is 12 residues long.

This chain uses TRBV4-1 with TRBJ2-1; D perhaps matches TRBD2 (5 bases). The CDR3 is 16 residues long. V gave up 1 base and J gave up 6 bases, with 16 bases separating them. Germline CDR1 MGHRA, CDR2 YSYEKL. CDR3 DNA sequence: TGCGCCAGCAGCCAAGGGGTCCCCCGGAGGTTCAATGAGCAGTTCTTC. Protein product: CASSQGVPRRFNEQFF.

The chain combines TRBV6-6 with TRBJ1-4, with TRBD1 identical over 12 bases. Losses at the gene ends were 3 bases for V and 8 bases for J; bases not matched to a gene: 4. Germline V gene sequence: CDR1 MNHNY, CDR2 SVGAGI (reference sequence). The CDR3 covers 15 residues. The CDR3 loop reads CASSYAGTGGEKLFF. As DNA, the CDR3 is TGTGCCAGCAGTTATGCCGGGACAGGGGGCGAAAAACTGTTTTTT.

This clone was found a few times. The CDR3 reads CASSVGDGNSPLHF. CDR3 coding DNA: TGTGCCAGCAGCGTCGGTGACGGGAATTCACCCCTCCACTTT. The chain couples TRBV9 to TRBJ1-6; D is ambiguous. V was shortened by 2 bases and J by 7 bases, with 10 bases between the two germline ends. Germline CDR1 and CDR2: SGDLS and YYNGEE. The CDR3 spans 14 residues.

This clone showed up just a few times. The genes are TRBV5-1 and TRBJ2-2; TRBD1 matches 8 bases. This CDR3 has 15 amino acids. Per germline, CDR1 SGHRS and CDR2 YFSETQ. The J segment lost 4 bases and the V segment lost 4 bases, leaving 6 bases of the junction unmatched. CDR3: CASSVDRGPTGELFF. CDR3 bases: TGCGCCAGCAGCGTTGACAGGGGTCCCACCGGGGAGCTGTTTTTT.

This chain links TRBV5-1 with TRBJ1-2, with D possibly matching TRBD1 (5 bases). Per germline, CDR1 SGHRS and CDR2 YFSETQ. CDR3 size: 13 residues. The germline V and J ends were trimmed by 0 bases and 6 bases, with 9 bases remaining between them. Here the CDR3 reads CASSLAGYDGYTF. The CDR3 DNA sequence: TGCGCCAGCAGCTTGGCAGGGTATGATGGCTACACCTTC.

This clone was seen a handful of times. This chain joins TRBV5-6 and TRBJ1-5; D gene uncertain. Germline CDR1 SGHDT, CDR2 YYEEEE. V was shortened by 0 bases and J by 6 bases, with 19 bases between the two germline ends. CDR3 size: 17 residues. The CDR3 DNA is TGTGCCAGCAGCTTGGGGCCCCGGGATGGATGGGGTCAGCCCCAGCATTTT. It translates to CASSLGPRDGWGQPQHF.

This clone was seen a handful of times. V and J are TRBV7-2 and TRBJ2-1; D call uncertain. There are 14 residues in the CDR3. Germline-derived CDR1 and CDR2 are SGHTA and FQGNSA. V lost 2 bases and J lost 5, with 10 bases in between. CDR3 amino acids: CASSLTLGHNEQFF. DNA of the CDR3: TGTGCCAGCAGCTTAACCCTCGGTCACAATGAGCAGTTCTTC.

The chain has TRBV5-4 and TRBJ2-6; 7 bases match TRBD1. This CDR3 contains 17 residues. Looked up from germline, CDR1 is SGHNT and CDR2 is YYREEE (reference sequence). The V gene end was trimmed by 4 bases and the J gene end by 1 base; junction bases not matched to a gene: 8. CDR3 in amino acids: CASSPRNRGSGANVLTF. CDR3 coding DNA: TGTGCCAGCAGCCCGCGGAACAGGGGATCTGGGGCCAACGTCCTGACTTTC. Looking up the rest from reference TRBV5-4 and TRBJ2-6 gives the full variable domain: ETGVTQSPTHLIKTRGQQVTLRCSSQSGHNTVSWYQQALGQGPQFIFQYYREEENGRGNFPPRFSGLQFPNYSSELNVNALELDDSALYLCASSPRNRGSGANVLTFGAGSRLTVL.

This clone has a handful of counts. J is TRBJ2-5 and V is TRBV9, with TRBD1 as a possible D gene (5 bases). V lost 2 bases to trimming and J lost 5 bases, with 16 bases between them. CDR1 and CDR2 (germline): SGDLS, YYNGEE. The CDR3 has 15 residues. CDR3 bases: TGTGCCAGCAGCGTGGCCTCCCGACCAGGGGAGACCCAGTACTTC. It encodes CASSVASRPGETQYF.

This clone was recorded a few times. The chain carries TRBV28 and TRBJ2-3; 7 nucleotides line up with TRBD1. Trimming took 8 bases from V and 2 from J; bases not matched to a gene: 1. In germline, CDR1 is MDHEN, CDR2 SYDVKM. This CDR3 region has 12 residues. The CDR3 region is CASGTVTDTQYF. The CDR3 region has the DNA TGTGCCAGCGGGACAGTCACAGATACGCAGTATTTT.

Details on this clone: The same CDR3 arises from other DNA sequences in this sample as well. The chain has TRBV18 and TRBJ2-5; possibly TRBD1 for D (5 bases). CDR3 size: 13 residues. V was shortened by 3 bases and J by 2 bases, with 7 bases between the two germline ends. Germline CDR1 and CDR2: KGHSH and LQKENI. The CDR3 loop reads CASSPGQQETQYF. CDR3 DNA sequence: TGTGCCAGCTCACCGGGGCAGCAAGAGACCCAGTACTTC.

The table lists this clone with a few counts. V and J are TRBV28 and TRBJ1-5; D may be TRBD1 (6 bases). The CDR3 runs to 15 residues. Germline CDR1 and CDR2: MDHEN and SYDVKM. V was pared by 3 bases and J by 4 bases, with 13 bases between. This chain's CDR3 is CASSFGQLGNQPQHF. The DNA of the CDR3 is TGTGCCAGCAGTTTCGGACAGTTGGGTAATCAGCCCCAGCATTTT. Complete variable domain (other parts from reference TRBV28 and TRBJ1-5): DVKVTQSSRYLVKRTGEKVFLECVQDMDHENMFWYRQDPGLGLRLIYFSYDVKMKEKGDIPEGYSVSREKKERFSLILESASTNQTSMYLCASSFGQLGNQPQHFGDGTRLSIL.

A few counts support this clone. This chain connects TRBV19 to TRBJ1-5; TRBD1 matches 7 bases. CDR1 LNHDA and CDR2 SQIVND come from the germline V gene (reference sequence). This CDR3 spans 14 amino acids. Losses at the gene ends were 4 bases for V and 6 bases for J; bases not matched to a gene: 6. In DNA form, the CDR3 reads TGTGCCAGTAGTACCCAGGACAGGTTTCAGCCCCAGCATTTT. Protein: CASSTQDRFQPQHF.

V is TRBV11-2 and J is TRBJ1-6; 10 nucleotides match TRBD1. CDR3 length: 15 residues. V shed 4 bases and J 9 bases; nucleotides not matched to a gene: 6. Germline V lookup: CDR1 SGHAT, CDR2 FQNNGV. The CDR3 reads CASSSDRGPGSPLHF. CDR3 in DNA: TGTGCCAGCAGCTCCGACAGGGGGCCTGGTTCACCCCTCCACTTT. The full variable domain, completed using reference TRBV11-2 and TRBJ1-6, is EAGVAQSPRYKIIEKRQSVAFWCNPISGHATLYWYQQILGQGPKLLIQFQNNGVVDDSQLPKDRFSAERLKGVDSTLKIQPAKLEDSAVYLCASSSDRGPGSPLHFGNGTRLTVT.

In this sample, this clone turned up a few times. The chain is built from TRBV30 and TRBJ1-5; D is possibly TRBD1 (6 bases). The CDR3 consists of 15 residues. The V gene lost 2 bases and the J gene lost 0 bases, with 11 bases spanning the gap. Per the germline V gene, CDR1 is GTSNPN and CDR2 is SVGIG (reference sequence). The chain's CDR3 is CAWSHRGYSNQPQHF. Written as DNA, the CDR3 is TGTGCCTGGAGTCATAGGGGGTATAGCAATCAGCCCCAGCATTTT.